The sequence of this T cell receptor beta chain was determined in a study of tumor-infiltrating lymphocytes in primary liver carcinoma. The roughly 17-31 mg bulk tissue piece was not sorted before simultaneous RNA and DNA extraction. Germline V gives CDR1 MGHRA, CDR2 YSYEKL. V was pared by 1 base and J by 3 bases, with 9 bases of the junction left unmatched. The CDR3 contains 17 residues. TCR beta cDNA was made from 500 ng total RNA with a constant-region primer. TCR beta libraries came from three nested multiplex PCR rounds using slightly modified ARM-PCR. The opening two PCR rounds, roughly 11 cycles each, paired TRBV1-TRBV30 forward primers with a C-beta reverse primer. TCRdb re-analysed the multiplex PCR reads in MiXCR, keeping a single row per CDR3 protein. The sample yields more than 60,000 distinct CDR3 sequences, 60% to 80% seen once. This clonotype showed up many times.

The sample comprised liver tumor tissue from sampling region 4. Subset noted: tumor region T4, right-lateral pole. The rearrangement joins TRBV4-1 to TRBJ2-7; 10 bases align to TRBD1. The clonotype was recovered from a man in his forties with primary liver carcinoma and hepatitis B virus infection. The CDR3 nucleotides are TGCGCCAGCAGCCAAGCGGGGTGGGGACAGGGGCGCTACGAGCAGTACTTC. Its protein product is CASSQAGWGQGRYEQYF.